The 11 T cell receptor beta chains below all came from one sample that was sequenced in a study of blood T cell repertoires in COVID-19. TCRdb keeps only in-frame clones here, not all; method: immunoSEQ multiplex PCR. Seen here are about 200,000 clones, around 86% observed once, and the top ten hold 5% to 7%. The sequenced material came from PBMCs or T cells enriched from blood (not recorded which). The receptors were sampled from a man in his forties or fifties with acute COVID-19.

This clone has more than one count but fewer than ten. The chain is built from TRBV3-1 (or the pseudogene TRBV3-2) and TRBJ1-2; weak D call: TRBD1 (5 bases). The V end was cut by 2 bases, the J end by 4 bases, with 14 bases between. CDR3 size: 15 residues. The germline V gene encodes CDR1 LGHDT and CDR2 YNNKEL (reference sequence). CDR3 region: CASSQTGGDVYGYTF. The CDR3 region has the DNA TGTGCCAGCAGCCAAACCGGCGGGGACGTCTATGGCTACACCTTC.

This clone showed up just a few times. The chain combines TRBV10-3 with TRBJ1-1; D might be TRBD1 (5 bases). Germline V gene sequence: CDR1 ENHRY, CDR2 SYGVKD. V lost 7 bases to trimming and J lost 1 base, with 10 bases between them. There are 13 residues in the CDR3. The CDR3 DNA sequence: TGTGCCATCACCCAGGGTACGAACACTGAAGCTTTCTTT. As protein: CAITQGTNTEAFF.

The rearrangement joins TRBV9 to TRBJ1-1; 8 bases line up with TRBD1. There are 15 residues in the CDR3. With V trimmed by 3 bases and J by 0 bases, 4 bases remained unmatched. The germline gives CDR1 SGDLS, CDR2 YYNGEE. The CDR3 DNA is TGTGCCAGCAGCGCCCAGGGGGCGGTGAACACTGAAGCTTTCTTT. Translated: CASSAQGAVNTEAFF.

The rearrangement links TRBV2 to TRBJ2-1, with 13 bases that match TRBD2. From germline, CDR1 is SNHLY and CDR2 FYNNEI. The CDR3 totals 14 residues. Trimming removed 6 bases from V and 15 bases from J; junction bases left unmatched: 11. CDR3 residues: CASRAGTSGNLGFF. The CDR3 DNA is TGTGCCAGCAGGGCGGGGACTAGCGGGAACTTGGGGTTCTTC.

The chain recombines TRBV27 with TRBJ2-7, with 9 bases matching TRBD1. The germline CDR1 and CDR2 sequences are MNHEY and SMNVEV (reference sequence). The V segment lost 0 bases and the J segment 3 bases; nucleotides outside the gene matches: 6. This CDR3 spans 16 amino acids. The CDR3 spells CASSLSTGTGHYEQYF. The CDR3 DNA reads TGTGCCAGCAGTTTATCGACCGGGACAGGGCACTACGAGCAGTACTTC.

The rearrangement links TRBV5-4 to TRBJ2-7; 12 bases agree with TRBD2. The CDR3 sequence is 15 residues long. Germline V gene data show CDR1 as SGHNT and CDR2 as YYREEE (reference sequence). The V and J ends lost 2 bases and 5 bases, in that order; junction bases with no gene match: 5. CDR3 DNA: TGTGCCAGCAGCTTCAGACTAGCGGGAGACAACGAGCAGTACTTC. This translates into CASSFRLAGDNEQYF.

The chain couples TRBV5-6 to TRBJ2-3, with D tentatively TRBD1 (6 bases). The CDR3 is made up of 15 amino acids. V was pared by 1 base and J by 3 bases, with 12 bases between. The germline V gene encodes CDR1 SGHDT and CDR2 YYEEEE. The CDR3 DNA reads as TGTGCCAGCAGCTTGAGGGGGTTCAAGACAGATACGCAGTATTTT. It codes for CASSLRGFKTDTQYF.

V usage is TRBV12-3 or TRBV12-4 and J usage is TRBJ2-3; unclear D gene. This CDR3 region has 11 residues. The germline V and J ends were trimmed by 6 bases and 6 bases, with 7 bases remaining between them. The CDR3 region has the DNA TGTGCCAGCAGCCTCCGGGATACGCAGTATTTT. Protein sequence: CASSLRDTQYF.

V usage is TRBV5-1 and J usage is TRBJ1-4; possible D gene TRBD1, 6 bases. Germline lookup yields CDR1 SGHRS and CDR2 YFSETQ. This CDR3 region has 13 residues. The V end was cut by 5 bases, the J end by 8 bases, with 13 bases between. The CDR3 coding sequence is TGCGCCAGCAGATACCGGGACACAGAAAAACTGTTTTTT. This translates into CASRYRDTEKLFF.

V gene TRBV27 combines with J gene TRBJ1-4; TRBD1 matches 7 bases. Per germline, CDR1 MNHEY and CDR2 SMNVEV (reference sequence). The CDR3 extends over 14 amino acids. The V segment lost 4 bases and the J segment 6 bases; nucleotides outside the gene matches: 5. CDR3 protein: CASSSRQGHEKLFF. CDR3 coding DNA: TGTGCCAGCAGTTCCCGACAGGGCCATGAAAAACTGTTTTTT.

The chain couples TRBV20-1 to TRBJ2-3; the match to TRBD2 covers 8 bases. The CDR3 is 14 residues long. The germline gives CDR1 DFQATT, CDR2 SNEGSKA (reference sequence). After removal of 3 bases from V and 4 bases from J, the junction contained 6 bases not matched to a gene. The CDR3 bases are TGCAGTGCTAGTTCGAGCGGGAGTGCAGATACGCAGTATTTT. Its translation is CSASSSGSADTQYF.